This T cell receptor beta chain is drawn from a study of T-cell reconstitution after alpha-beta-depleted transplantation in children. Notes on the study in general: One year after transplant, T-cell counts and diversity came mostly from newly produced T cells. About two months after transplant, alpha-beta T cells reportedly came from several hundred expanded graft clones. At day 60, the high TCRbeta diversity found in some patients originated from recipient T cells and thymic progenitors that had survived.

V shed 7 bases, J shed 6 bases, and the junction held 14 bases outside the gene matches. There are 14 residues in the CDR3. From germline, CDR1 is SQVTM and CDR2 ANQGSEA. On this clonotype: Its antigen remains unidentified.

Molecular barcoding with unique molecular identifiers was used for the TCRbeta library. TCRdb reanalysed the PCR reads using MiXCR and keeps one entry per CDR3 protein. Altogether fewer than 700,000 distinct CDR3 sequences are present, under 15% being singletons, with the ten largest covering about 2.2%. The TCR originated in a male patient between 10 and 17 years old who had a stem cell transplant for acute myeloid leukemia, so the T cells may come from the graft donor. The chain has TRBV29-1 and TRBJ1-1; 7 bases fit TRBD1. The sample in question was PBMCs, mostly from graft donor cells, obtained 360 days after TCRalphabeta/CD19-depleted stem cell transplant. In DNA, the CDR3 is TGCAGCGCTGGGAAGTACGTAGGGGGCTCTGAAGCTTTCTTT. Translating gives CSAGKYVGGSEAFF.